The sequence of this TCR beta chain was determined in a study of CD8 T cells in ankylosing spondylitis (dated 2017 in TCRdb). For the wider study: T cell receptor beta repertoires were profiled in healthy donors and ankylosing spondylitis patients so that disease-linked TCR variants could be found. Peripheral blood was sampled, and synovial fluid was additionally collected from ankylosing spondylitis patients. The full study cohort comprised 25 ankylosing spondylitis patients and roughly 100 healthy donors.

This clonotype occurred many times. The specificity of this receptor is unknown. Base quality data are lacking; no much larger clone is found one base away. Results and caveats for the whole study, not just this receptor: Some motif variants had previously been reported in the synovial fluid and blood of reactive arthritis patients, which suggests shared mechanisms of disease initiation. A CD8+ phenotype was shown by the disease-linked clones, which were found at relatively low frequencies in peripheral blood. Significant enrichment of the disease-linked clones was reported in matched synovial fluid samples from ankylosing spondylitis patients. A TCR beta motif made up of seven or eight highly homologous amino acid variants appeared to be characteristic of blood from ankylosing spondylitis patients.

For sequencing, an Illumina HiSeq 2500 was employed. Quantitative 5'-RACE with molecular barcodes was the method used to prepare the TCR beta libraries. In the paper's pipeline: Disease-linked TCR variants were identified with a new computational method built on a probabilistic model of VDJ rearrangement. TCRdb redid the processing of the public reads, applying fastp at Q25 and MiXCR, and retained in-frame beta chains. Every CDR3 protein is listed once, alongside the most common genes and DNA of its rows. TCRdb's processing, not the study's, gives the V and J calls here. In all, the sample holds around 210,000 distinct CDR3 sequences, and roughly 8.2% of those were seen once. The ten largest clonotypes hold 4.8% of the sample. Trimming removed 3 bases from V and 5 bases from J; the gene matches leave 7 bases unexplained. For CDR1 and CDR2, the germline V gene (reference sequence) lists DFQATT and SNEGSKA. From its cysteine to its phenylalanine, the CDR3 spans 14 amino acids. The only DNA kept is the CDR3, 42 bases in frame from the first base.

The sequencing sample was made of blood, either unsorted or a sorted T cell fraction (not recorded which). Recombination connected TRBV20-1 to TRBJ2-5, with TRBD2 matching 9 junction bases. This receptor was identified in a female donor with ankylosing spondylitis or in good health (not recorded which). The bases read TGCAGTGCTAGGAGGCGGGAGGGTTGGGAGACCCAGTACTTC. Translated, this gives CSARRREGWETQYF.